The sample holds a few counts of the clone carrying this TCR beta chain. The CDR3 covers 13 residues. Germline V CDR1 and CDR2: KGHSH, LQKENI. Trimming left V 3 bases short and J 3 bases short, with 8 bases between. The data were obtained in a study of beta chain features in type 1 diabetes. At the level of the study: Across all samples, over 85 million sorted cells were examined.

Since all of the isolated RNA was reverse transcribed, expressed TCRB transcripts were what got sequenced. The table came from immunoSEQ multiplex PCR; TCRdb's copy has only in-frame clones and leaves some out. The sample holds approximately 170,000 clones, approximately 9.1% seen once. This clonotype was sampled from a woman aged 18-29 years in good health. Source material: central memory CD4+ T cells from blood. This rearrangement joins TRBV18 to TRBJ1-2, with D possibly matching TRBD1 (6 bases). CDR3 in DNA: TGTGCCAGCTCACCCGGACAGTACTATGGCTACACCTTC. This translates into CASSPGQYYGYTF.